Reported below is one TCR beta chain. Germline CDR1 and CDR2: SNHLY and FYNNEI. V was cut by 3 bases and J by 1 base, with 11 bases left in between. The CDR3 consists of 15 residues. This sample was taken from a study of blood T cell repertoires in COVID-19. Profiling relied on immunoSEQ multiplex PCR, and the TCRdb table lists in-frame clones only, not all of them. Of around 94,000 clones listed, approximately 92% are singletons. The sequencing input was peripheral blood. The rearrangement uses TRBV2 and TRBJ2-3; a possible D gene is TRBD2 (5 bases). The receptor was isolated from a man between 18 and 35 years old with acute or convalescent COVID-19. CDR3 bases: TGTGCCAGCAGTGAGAAGCGGAGCCGCACAGATACGCAGTATTTT. Translated: CASSEKRSRTDTQYF.